This T cell receptor (beta chain) was recorded in a study of T cell responses to AZD1222 COVID-19 vaccine. This CDR3 is built from 13 residues. Per germline, CDR1 MNHEY and CDR2 SMNVEV (reference sequence). The germline V and J ends were trimmed by 2 bases and 7 bases, with 11 bases remaining between them. Study-wide results and limits: Unmutated variant regions reportedly attract nearly half of all spike-specific TCRs.

Assay used: immunoSEQ multiplex PCR; TCRdb lists only in-frame clones, some missing. Of 95,000 or so clones listed, around nine tenths are singletons. As concerns this clone: Its antigen remains unknown.

The material sequenced was peripheral blood, taken on day 0 of AZD1222 vaccination. The source of this sequence is an adult in good health. The chain couples TRBV27 to TRBJ1-2; D not resolved. CDR3 in DNA: TGTGCCAGCAGTTTAACTCGGTTTGGTGGCTACACCTTC. This translates into CASSLTRFGGYTF.